A single sample gave rise to the 10 T cell receptor beta chains below, sequenced in a study of immune evolution from preneoplasia to lung adenocarcinoma. Sequencing was performed with immunoSEQ multiplex PCR; in TCRdb, only in-frame clones are kept and a portion is missing. The data show tens of thousands of clones, over 70% seen once. Sequencing input: FFPE invasive lung adenocarcinoma tissue. All receptors come from a person between 55 and 69 years old with lung adenocarcinoma.

This clone turned up a few times. The chain is built from TRBV2 and TRBJ2-6; D is undetermined. Germline V gives CDR1 SNHLY, CDR2 FYNNEI. V shed 7 bases and J shed 0 bases, with 4 bases lying between them. The CDR3 loop spans 13 amino acids. CDR3 nucleotide sequence: TGTGCCAGCAAGTTCTCTGGGGCCAACGTCCTGACTTTC. Its translation is CASKFSGANVLTF.

J is TRBJ2-1 and V is TRBV30; 8 bases map to TRBD2. CDR1 and CDR2 from the germline V gene are GTSNPN and SVGIG (reference sequence). Losses at the gene ends were 0 bases for V and 6 bases for J; bases not matched to a gene: 13. CDR3 length: 17 amino acids. The CDR3 nucleotides are TGTGCCTGGAGTGTAGTAGATGCCGGGACTAGAAGCAATGAGCAGTTCTTC. It translates to CAWSVVDAGTRSNEQFF.

The chain couples TRBV6-1 to TRBJ1-1; D ambiguous. CDR1 MNHNS and CDR2 SASEGT come from the germline V gene. V lost 4 bases to trimming and J lost 2 bases, with 8 bases between them. CDR3 length equals 13 residues. CDR3: CASSVARNTEAFF. CDR3 DNA: TGTGCCAGCAGTGTCGCCAGAAACACTGAAGCTTTCTTT.

This clone appeared a single time. The gene calls are TRBV27 and TRBJ2-5; 10 bases are a match to TRBD1. Gene TRBJ2-7 matches the end of the DNA better, so the J call may be wrong. The CDR3 contains 17 residues. Germline values: CDR1 MNHEY, CDR2 SMNVEV (reference sequence). DNA of the CDR3: TGTGCCAGCAGTTCTCAGGGGGGCATCCGGGACAGGGGCGAGCAGTACTTC. Its protein is CASSSQGGIRDRGEQYF.

J is TRBJ1-1 and V is TRBV2; D is undetermined. CDR1 and CDR2 from the germline V gene are SNHLY and FYNNEI. Trimming stripped 8 bases from V and 3 bases from J, with 4 bases between. The CDR3 sequence is 10 residues long. Written as DNA, the CDR3 is TGTGCCAGCCGGGACACTGAAGCTTTCTTT. It encodes CASRDTEAFF.

This rearrangement joins TRBV5-1 to TRBJ2-5; tentatively, D is TRBD1 (6 bases). The V end was cut by 3 bases, the J end by 2 bases, with 11 bases between. Germline assignment: CDR1 SGHRS and CDR2 YFSETQ. The CDR3 loop spans 14 amino acids. CDR3 region: CASSSGTLQETQYF. DNA for the CDR3: TGCGCCAGCAGCTCCGGGACACTTCAAGAGACCCAGTACTTC.

V and J are TRBV28 and TRBJ2-2; D ambiguous. V shed 3 bases and J shed 0 bases, with 11 bases lying between them. This CDR3 comprises 16 residues. Germline V lookup: CDR1 MDHEN, CDR2 SYDVKM. CDR3 amino acids: CASSLSGRTNTGELFF. CDR3 in DNA: TGTGCCAGCAGTTTGTCCGGACGGACGAACACCGGGGAGCTGTTTTTT.

The genes are TRBV30 and TRBJ1-2; 8 nucleotides match TRBD1. There are 14 residues in the CDR3. The J segment lost 4 bases and the V segment lost 5 bases, leaving 9 bases of the junction unmatched. Germline loops: CDR1 GTSNPN, CDR2 SVGIG (reference sequence). The CDR3 sequence is CAWFHQGAGYGYTF. The CDR3 DNA reads TGTGCCTGGTTCCATCAGGGGGCTGGCTATGGCTACACCTTC.

The chain uses TRBV7-2 and TRBJ2-1; no clear D. Per germline, CDR1 SGHTA and CDR2 FQGNSA. Trimming left V 1 base short and J 9 bases short, with 19 bases between. This CDR3 is 16 amino acids long. CDR3 region: CASSLVATPNAGEQFF. The CDR3 region has the DNA TGTGCCAGCAGCTTAGTGGCGACTCCCAACGCAGGTGAGCAGTTCTTC. Variable domain in full (rest from reference TRBV7-2 and TRBJ2-1): GAGVSQSPSNKVTEKGKDVELRCDPISGHTALYWYRQSLGQGLEFLIYFQGNSAPDKSGLPSDRFSAERTGGSVSTLTIQRTQQEDSAVYLCASSLVATPNAGEQFFGPGTRLTVL.

The genes are TRBV7-9 and TRBJ2-5; D may be TRBD2 (6 bases). Germline CDR1 and CDR2: SEHNR and FQNEAQ (reference sequence). V shed 3 bases and J shed 5 bases, with 13 bases lying between them. The CDR3 length is 14 residues. The CDR3 protein is CASSFYGSGETQYF. The CDR3 coding sequence is TGTGCCAGCAGCTTCTACGGGAGCGGGGAGACCCAGTACTTC.